One sample yielded the 10 T cell receptor beta chains listed below, sequenced in a study of a mutant IDH1 vaccine in newly diagnosed glioma. Noted time point: week 5, during vaccination. Vaccination used 300 ug of mutant IDH1 20-mer peptide per dose, with topical imiquimod. Generated by immunoSEQ multiplex PCR, the TCRdb table keeps only in-frame clones and is missing some. The sample carries 30,000 to 40,000 clones, about 86% recorded once. No antigens are known for them. Sequencing used PBMCs, obtained from a glioma patient whose treatment included an IDH1 peptide vaccine. Source of these receptors: a man aged 30 to 39 with glioma.

The V call is TRBV29-1, the J call TRBJ2-1; 13 nucleotides match TRBD2. This CDR3 contains 13 residues. J gave up 8 bases and V 5 bases, and 3 bases lay outside the gene matches. Looked up from germline, CDR1 is SQVTM and CDR2 is ANQGSEA. The CDR3 DNA sequence: TGCAGCGTTAGGACTAGCGGGAGCTATGAGCAGTTCTTC. Amino acid sequence: CSVRTSGSYEQFF.

The chain has TRBV7-8 and TRBJ1-5; no definite D call. The CDR3 has 17 amino acids. V gave up 5 bases and J gave up 4 bases, with 21 bases separating them. The germline gives CDR1 SGHVS, CDR2 FQNEAQ. The CDR3 is CASSLPRDATQNQPQHF. CDR3 coding DNA: TGTGCCAGCAGCCTACCGCGGGATGCGACGCAGAATCAGCCCCAGCATTTT.

The J gene is TRBJ2-7, the V gene TRBV30; D possibly corresponds to TRBD1 (5 bases). The germline V gene has CDR1 GTSNPN and CDR2 SVGIG (reference sequence). This CDR3 has 12 residues. V shed 3 bases and J shed 6 bases, with 12 bases lying between them. CDR3 DNA: TGTGCCTGGAGATACGAAAGGGGCGAGCAGTACTTC. Its translation: CAWRYERGEQYF.

This chain uses TRBV7-2 with TRBJ1-4; D unclear. CDR3 length: 15 residues. Germline V gives CDR1 SGHTA, CDR2 FQGNSA. V lost 1 base to trimming and J lost 3 bases, with 9 bases between them. This CDR3 is CASSLVADPNEKLFF. Here the CDR3 DNA reads TGTGCCAGCAGCTTAGTGGCAGACCCTAATGAAAAACTGTTTTTT.

This chain connects TRBV5-4 to TRBJ2-2; the D gene is possibly TRBD1 (5 bases). CDR1 and CDR2 from the germline V gene are SGHNT and YYREEE (reference sequence). The CDR3 runs to 16 residues. The V end was cut by 4 bases, the J end by 2 bases, with 15 bases between. This CDR3 reads CASSHEDRTNTGELFF. The CDR3, as DNA: TGTGCCAGCAGCCACGAAGACAGAACCAACACCGGGGAGCTGTTTTTT.

This chain joins TRBV7-6 and TRBJ2-5; 10 bases align to TRBD2. CDR1 SGHVS and CDR2 FNYEAQ come from the germline V gene. After removal of 5 bases from V and 5 bases from J, the junction contained 11 bases not matched to a gene. The CDR3 extends over 16 amino acids. The CDR3 region is CASSPQGLASFETQYF. In DNA form, the CDR3 reads TGTGCCAGCAGCCCCCAGGGACTAGCGAGTTTTGAGACCCAGTACTTC.

This chain uses TRBV5-1 with TRBJ2-7; D is unresolved. The CDR3 contains 12 residues. Germline loops: CDR1 SGHRS, CDR2 YFSETQ. Trimming took off 4 bases at V and 3 bases at J, with 8 bases between the two ends. The CDR3 DNA sequence: TGCGCCAGCAGCCAAGTGGGCTACGAGCAGTACTTC. This translates into CASSQVGYEQYF.

This sequence joins TRBV9 and TRBJ2-7; unclear D gene. The germline gives CDR1 SGDLS, CDR2 YYNGEE. The CDR3 is made up of 14 amino acids. V was shortened by 0 bases and J by 3 bases, with 10 bases between the two germline ends. The CDR3 region has the DNA TGTGCCAGCAGCGTAGGGGTCGAAGACTACGAGCAGTACTTC. This gives the protein CASSVGVEDYEQYF.

This clone has more than one count but fewer than ten. V is TRBV29-1 and J is TRBJ1-4; 8 bases map to TRBD1. This CDR3 region has 13 residues. The V and J ends lost 1 base and 7 bases, in that order; junction bases with no gene match: 2. The germline CDR1 and CDR2 sequences are SQVTM and ANQGSEA. The CDR3, as DNA: TGCAGCGTTGAAGGGACAGGGTTTGAAAAACTGTTTTTT. Residues: CSVEGTGFEKLFF.

J is TRBJ2-7 and V is TRBV6-1, with a possible D match to TRBD1 (6 bases). V shed 4 bases and J shed 12 bases, with 19 bases lying between them. This CDR3 comprises 13 residues. Germline V gives CDR1 MNHNS, CDR2 SASEGT. CDR3 sequence (DNA): TGTGCCAGCAGTGCAGACCCTACGAAGGGGGTGTACTTC. Protein product: CASSADPTKGVYF.